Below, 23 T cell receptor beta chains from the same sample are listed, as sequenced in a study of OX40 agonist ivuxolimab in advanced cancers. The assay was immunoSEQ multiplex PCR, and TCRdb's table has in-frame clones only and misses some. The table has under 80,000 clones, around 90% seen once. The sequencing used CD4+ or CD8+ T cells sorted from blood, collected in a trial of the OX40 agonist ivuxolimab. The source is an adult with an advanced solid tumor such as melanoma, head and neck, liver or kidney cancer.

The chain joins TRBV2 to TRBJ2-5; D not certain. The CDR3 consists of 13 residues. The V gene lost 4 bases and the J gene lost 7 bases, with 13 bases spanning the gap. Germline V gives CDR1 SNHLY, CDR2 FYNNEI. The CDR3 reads CASSGDTRGTQYF. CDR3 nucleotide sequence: TGTGCCAGCAGTGGAGACACTCGAGGGACCCAGTACTTC.

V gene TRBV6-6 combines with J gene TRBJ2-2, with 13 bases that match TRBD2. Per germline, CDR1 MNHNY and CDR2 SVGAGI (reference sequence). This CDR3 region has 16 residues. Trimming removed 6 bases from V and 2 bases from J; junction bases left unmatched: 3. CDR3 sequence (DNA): TGTGCCAGCAGCCGGACTAGCGGGGGAAACACCGGGGAGCTGTTTTTT. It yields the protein CASSRTSGGNTGELFF.

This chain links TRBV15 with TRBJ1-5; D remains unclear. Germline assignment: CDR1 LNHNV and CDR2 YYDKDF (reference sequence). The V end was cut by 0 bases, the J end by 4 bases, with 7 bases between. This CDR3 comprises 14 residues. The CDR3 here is CATSRDRWNQPQHF. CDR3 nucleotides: TGTGCCACCAGCAGAGATCGTTGGAATCAGCCCCAGCATTTT.

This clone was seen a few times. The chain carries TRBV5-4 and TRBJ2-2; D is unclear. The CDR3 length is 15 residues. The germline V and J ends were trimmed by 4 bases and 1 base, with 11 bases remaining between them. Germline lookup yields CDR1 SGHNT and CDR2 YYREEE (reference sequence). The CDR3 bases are TGTGCCAGCAGCCAAACGACAAGGAACACCGGGGAGCTGTTTTTT. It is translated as CASSQTTRNTGELFF.

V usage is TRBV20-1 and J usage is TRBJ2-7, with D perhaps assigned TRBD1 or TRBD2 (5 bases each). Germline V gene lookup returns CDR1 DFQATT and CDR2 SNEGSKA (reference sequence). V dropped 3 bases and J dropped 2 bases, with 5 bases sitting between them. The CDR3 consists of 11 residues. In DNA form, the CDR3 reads TGCAGTGCTAGGGGGGCCTACGAGCAGTACTTC. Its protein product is CSARGAYEQYF.

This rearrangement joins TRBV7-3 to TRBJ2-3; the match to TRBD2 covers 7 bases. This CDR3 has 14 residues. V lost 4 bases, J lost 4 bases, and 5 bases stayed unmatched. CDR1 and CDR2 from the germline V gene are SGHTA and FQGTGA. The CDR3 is CASSWGGVADTQYF. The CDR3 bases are TGTGCCAGCAGCTGGGGGGGAGTGGCAGATACGCAGTATTTT.

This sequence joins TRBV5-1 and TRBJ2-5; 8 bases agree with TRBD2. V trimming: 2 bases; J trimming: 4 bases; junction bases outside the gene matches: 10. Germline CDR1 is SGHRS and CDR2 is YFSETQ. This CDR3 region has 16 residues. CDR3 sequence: CASSLNQREFGETQYF. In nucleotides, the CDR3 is TGCGCCAGCAGCTTAAACCAGCGGGAGTTCGGAGAGACCCAGTACTTC.

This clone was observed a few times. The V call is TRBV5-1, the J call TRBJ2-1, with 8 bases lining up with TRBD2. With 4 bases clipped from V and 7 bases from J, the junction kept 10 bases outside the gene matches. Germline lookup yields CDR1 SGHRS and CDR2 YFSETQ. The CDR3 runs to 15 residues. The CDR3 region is CASSPYGSGMNEQFF. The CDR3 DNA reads TGCGCCAGCAGCCCGTACGGTAGCGGGATGAATGAGCAGTTCTTC. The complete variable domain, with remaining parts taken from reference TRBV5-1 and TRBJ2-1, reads KAGVTQTPRYLIKTRGQQVTLSCSPISGHRSVSWYQQTPGQGLQFLFEYFSETQRNKGNFPGRFSGRQFSNSRSEMNVSTLELGDSALYLCASSPYGSGMNEQFFGPGTRLTVL.

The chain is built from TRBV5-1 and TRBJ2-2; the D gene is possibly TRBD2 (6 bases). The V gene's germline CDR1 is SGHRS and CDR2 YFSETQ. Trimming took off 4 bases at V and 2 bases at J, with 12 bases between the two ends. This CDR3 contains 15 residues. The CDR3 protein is CASSPAGINTGELFF. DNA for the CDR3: TGCGCCAGCAGCCCGGCGGGGATCAACACCGGGGAGCTGTTTTTT.

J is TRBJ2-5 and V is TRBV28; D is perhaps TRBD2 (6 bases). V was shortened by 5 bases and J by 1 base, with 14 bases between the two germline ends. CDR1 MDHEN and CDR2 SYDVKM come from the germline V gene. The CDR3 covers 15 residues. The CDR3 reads CASSPGGGAQETQYF. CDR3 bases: TGTGCCAGCAGTCCCGGGGGAGGAGCCCAAGAGACCCAGTACTTC.

CDR3 nucleotide sequence: TGTGCCAGCAGCTTAATTCTGGACAAGGGCGAGCAGTACTTC. Translated, it gives CASSLILDKGEQYF. This sequence joins TRBV11-2 and TRBJ2-7; weak D call: TRBD1 (5 bases). Per germline, CDR1 SGHAT and CDR2 FQNNGV. CDR3 length: 14 residues. V lost 2 bases, J lost 6 bases, and 14 bases lay in between.

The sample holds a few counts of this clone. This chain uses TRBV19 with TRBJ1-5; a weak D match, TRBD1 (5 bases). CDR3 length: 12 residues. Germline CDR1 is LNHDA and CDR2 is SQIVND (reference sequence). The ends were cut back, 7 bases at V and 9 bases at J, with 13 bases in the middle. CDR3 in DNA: TGTGCCAGTACAAGAGAGGGGAGGCCCCAGCATTTT. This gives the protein CASTREGRPQHF.

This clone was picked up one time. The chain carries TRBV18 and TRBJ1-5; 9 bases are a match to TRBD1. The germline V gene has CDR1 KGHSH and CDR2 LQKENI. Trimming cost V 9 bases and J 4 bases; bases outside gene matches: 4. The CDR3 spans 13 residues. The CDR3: CASPGQGNQPQHF. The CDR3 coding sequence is TGTGCCAGTCCGGGACAGGGTAATCAGCCCCAGCATTTT.

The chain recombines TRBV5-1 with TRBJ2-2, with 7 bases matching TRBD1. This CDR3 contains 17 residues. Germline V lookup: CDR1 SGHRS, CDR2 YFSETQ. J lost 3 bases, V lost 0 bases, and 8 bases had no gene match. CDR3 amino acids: CASSLASWTGDTGELFF. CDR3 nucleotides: TGCGCCAGCAGCTTGGCCTCCTGGACAGGCGACACCGGGGAGCTGTTTTTT.

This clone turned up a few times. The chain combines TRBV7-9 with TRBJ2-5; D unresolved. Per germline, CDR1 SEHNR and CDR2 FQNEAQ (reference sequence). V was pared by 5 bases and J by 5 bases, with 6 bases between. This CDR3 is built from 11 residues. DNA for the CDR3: TGTGCCAGCAGCCCCCTGGAGACCCAGTACTTC. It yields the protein CASSPLETQYF.

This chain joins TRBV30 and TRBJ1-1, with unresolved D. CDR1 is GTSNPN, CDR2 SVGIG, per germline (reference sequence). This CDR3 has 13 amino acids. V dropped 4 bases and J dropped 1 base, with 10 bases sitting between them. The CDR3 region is CAWIRNSNTEAFF. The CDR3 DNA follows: TGTGCCTGGATAAGGAACTCGAACACTGAAGCTTTCTTT.

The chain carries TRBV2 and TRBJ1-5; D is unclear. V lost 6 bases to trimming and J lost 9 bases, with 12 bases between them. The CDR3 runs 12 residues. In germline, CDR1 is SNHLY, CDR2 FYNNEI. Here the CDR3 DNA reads TGTGCCAGCAGCGCGACATACGCGCCCCAGCATTTT. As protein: CASSATYAPQHF.

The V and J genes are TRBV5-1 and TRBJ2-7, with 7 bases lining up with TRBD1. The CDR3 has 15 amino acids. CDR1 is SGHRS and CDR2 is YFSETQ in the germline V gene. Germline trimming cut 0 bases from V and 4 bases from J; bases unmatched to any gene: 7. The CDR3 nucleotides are TGCGCCAGCAGCTTGGTCCCGGGGACAGAATACGAGCAGTACTTC. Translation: CASSLVPGTEYEQYF.

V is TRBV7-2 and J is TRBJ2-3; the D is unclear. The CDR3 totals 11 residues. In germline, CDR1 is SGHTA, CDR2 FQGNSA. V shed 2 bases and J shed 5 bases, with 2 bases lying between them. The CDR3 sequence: CASSLIDTQYF. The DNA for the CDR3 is TGTGCCAGCAGCTTAATAGATACGCAGTATTTT. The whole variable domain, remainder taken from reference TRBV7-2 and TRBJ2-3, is GAGVSQSPSNKVTEKGKDVELRCDPISGHTALYWYRQSLGQGLEFLIYFQGNSAPDKSGLPSDRFSAERTGGSVSTLTIQRTQQEDSAVYLCASSLIDTQYFGPGTRLTVL.

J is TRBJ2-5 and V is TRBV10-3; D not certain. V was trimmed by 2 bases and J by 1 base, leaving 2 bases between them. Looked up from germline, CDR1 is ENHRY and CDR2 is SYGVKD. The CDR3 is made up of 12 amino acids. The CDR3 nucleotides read TGTGCCATCAGTGAGGTCCAAGAGACCCAGTACTTC. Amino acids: CAISEVQETQYF.

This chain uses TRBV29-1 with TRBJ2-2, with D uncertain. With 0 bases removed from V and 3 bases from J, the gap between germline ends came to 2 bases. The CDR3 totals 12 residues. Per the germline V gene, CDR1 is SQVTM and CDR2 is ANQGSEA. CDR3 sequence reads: CSVEEDTGELFF. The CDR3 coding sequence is TGCAGCGTTGAAGAGGACACCGGGGAGCTGTTTTTT.

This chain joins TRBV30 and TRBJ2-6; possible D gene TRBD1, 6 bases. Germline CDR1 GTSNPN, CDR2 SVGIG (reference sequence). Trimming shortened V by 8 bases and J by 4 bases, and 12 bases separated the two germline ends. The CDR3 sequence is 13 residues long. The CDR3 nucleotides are TGTGCCATAGACAGGCAGGGGGCCAACGTCCTGACTTTC. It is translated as CAIDRQGANVLTF. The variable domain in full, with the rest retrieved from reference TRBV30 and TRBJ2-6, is SQTIHQWPATLVQPVGSPLSLECTVEGTSNPNLYWYRQAAGRGLQLLFYSVGIGQISSEVPQNLSASRPQDRQFILSSKKLLLSDSGFYLCAIDRQGANVLTFGAGSRLTVL.

CDR3 sequence: CASSEEGLAGPTIKETQYF. In DNA form, the CDR3 reads TGTGCCAGCAGTGAAGAGGGACTAGCGGGGCCTACTATAAAAGAGACCCAGTACTTC. This chain connects TRBV2 to TRBJ2-5, with 13 bases lining up with TRBD2. The length of the CDR3 is 19 residues. CDR1 is SNHLY and CDR2 is FYNNEI in the germline V gene. Trimming cost V 1 base and J 3 bases; bases outside gene matches: 11.